These 22 T cell receptor beta chains came from one sample sequenced in a study of early T cells in non-severe SARS-CoV-2 infection. Each CDR3 protein gets one entry after TCRdb re-called the 5' RACE reads with MiXCR. The table records just under 60,000 distinct CDR3 sequences, about 8.4% of them present only once. Sequenced input: whole blood. The receptors shown here come from an adult who was a healthcare worker with PCR-confirmed SARS-CoV-2 infection or an uninfected control (not recorded which).

The chain uses TRBV6-1 and TRBJ1-1; TRBD1 matches 7 bases. J lost 5 bases, V lost 2 bases, and 5 bases had no gene match. Germline V lookup: CDR1 MNHNS, CDR2 SASEGT. The CDR3 is 14 amino acids. The CDR3 DNA sequence: TGTGCCAGCAGTGAACGGCAGGGGGGGACTGAAGCTTTCTTT. Protein product: CASSERQGGTEAFF.

The rearrangement joins TRBV24-1 to TRBJ2-3, with 9 bases matching TRBD2. This CDR3 is built from 16 residues. The trim removed 3 bases at V and 4 bases at J, leaving 7 bases unmatched. CDR1 and CDR2 from the germline V gene are KGHDR and SFDVKD. The CDR3 here is CATSDVLAGDPDTQYF. In DNA form, the CDR3 reads TGTGCCACCAGTGATGTTTTAGCGGGAGATCCAGATACGCAGTATTTT.

This clonotype was recorded many times. This chain uses TRBV6-1 with TRBJ2-7, with D uncertain. The CDR3 is 12 residues long. Germline loops: CDR1 MNHNS, CDR2 SASEGT. The ends were cut back, 7 bases at V and 4 bases at J, with 11 bases in the middle. The CDR3, as DNA: TGTGCCAGCAAGGACGATTTATACGAGCAGTACTTC. As protein: CASKDDLYEQYF.

This clonotype has ten or more counts. The chain couples TRBV6-1 to TRBJ2-2; 12 positions match TRBD1. CDR1 and CDR2 from the germline V gene are MNHNS and SASEGT. CDR3 size: 16 residues. J was trimmed by 6 bases and V by 2 bases; bases with no gene match: 4. The DNA for the CDR3 is TGTGCCAGCAGTGAAAGGGGACAGGGGGCTTCCGGGGAGCTGTTTTTT. It encodes CASSERGQGASGELFF.

The genes are TRBV24-1 and TRBJ2-1; TRBD1 aligns across 10 bases. The CDR3 spans 17 residues. V was clipped by 1 base and J by 10 bases; unmatched bases: 12. Looked up from germline, CDR1 is KGHDR and CDR2 is SFDVKD. CDR3 region: CATSDLEGTGATGEQFF. DNA for the CDR3: TGTGCCACCAGTGATTTAGAGGGGACAGGGGCAACGGGGGAGCAGTTCTTC.

The V gene is TRBV24-1, the J gene TRBJ2-3; D gene uncertain. Germline CDR1 and CDR2: KGHDR and SFDVKD. V lost 4 bases and J 4 bases, leaving 11 bases between the germline ends. This CDR3 is built from 14 residues. The CDR3 region has the DNA TGTGCCACCAGTGACCCAAGTCGCGCAGATACGCAGTATTTT. Protein: CATSDPSRADTQYF.

Ten or more counts support this clonotype. The J gene is TRBJ2-1, the V gene TRBV9, with 8 nucleotides matching TRBD2. The CDR3 covers 14 residues. From germline, CDR1 is SGDLS and CDR2 YYNGEE. Trimming at V came to 2 bases and at J to 6 bases, leaving 4 bases not matched to a gene. This chain's CDR3 is CASSVAGGVNEQFF. The CDR3 DNA reads TGTGCCAGCAGCGTTGCGGGGGGAGTCAATGAGCAGTTCTTC.

Many counts were recorded for this clonotype. The rearrangement uses TRBV9 and TRBJ2-3, with D perhaps given as TRBD1 or TRBD2 (5 bases each). Trimming stripped 4 bases from V and 2 bases from J, with 14 bases between. This CDR3 is 15 amino acids long. Germline V gene lookup returns CDR1 SGDLS and CDR2 YYNGEE. In nucleotides, the CDR3 is TGTGCCAGCAGCAATTGGGACGCTGCCACAGATACGCAGTATTTT. Translation gives CASSNWDAATDTQYF. The variable domain in full, with the rest retrieved from reference TRBV9 and TRBJ2-3, is DSGVTQTPKHLITATGQRVTLRCSPRSGDLSVYWYQQSLDQGLQFLIQYYNGEERAKGNILERFSAQQFPDLHSELNLSSLELGDSALYFCASSNWDAATDTQYFGPGTRLTVL.

The chain employs TRBV5-4 and TRBJ2-5; TRBD2 matches at 7 bases. Trimming at V came to 2 bases and at J to 4 bases, leaving 8 bases not matched to a gene. The length of the CDR3 is 15 residues. Germline loops: CDR1 SGHNT, CDR2 YYREEE (reference sequence). CDR3 sequence: CASSFPRGSSETQYF. CDR3 DNA: TGTGCCAGCAGCTTCCCGCGGGGGAGCTCAGAGACCCAGTACTTC.

This clonotype was seen only a few times. This chain joins TRBV3-1 and TRBJ2-1; D not certain. With 0 bases removed from V and 6 bases from J, the gap between germline ends came to 12 bases. Germline assignment: CDR1 LGHDT and CDR2 YNNKEL (reference sequence). This CDR3 spans 15 amino acids. The DNA for the CDR3 is TGTGCCAGCAGCCAAGACGCTCGCCGCAGCAATGAGCAGTTCTTC. The encoded protein is CASSQDARRSNEQFF.

The rearrangement uses TRBV10-3 and TRBJ2-7, with TRBD1 as a possible D gene (6 bases). V was shortened by 0 bases and J by 6 bases, with 15 bases between the two germline ends. Germline CDR1 is ENHRY and CDR2 is SYGVKD. CDR3 length: 15 residues. The CDR3 spells CAISESPGDLSEQYF. In DNA, the CDR3 is TGTGCCATCAGTGAGTCTCCAGGGGATCTGAGCGAGCAGTACTTC.

This clonotype was observed many times. V is TRBV7-8 and J is TRBJ1-5, with no clear D. Germline-derived CDR1 and CDR2 are SGHVS and FQNEAQ. This CDR3 has 14 amino acids. Trimming shortened V by 3 bases and J by 6 bases, and 12 bases separated the two germline ends. CDR3 DNA: TGTGCCAGCAGCTTTTACGGGGTAGGTCAGCCCCAGCATTTT. Residues: CASSFYGVGQPQHF.

J is TRBJ2-7 and V is TRBV19; 8 bases are a match to TRBD1. Germline V gene sequence: CDR1 LNHDA, CDR2 SQIVND (reference sequence). The CDR3 length is 15 residues. V shed 5 bases and J 6 bases; nucleotides not matched to a gene: 12. CDR3 bases: TGTGCCAGTAGTTTTCGTTCGACAGGGGCAGTCGAGCAGTACTTC. Its protein is CASSFRSTGAVEQYF.

The chain combines TRBV3-1 with TRBJ2-1; TRBD1 or TRBD2 may be the D gene (5 bases each). The CDR3 spans 18 residues. V shed 0 bases and J shed 5 bases, with 20 bases lying between them. Germline CDR1 is LGHDT and CDR2 is YNNKEL (reference sequence). The CDR3 DNA is TGTGCCAGCAGCCAAGATCTTGTGGGGACCGTGGGGAACAATGAGCAGTTCTTC. This codes for CASSQDLVGTVGNNEQFF.

The chain combines TRBV14 with TRBJ2-1; 16 bases match TRBD2. Germline V gives CDR1 SGHDN, CDR2 FVKESK. The trim removed 4 bases at V and 8 bases at J, leaving 11 bases unmatched. There are 18 residues in the CDR3. CDR3 region: CASSLFLGLAGGPYEQFF. The CDR3 bases are TGTGCCAGCAGCCTTTTTCTGGGACTAGCGGGAGGGCCTTATGAGCAGTTCTTC.

This clonotype appeared many times. The junction departs from the called germline gene at one end, perhaps through a read error. The gene calls are TRBV7-8 and TRBJ2-3; TRBD2 aligns across 7 bases. The CDR3 covers 15 residues. The germline V gene encodes CDR1 SGHVS and CDR2 FQNEAQ. CDR3 loop: CASTLSGGSADTQYF. CDR3 DNA sequence: TGTGCCAGCACCTTAAGTGGCGGGAGTGCAGATACGCAGTATTTT.

This clonotype was seen repeatedly, ten times or more. The chain couples TRBV20-1 to TRBJ1-4, with a tentative D call TRBD1 (6 bases). Trimming took off 6 bases at V and 8 bases at J, with 19 bases between the two ends. This CDR3 contains 14 residues. CDR1 is DFQATT and CDR2 is SNEGSKA in the germline V gene (reference sequence). The CDR3 DNA is TGCAGTGCAACGACGACAGGAGCCTACGAAAAACTGTTTTTT. This codes for CSATTTGAYEKLFF.

This clonotype was seen repeatedly, ten times or more. V and J are TRBV25-1 and TRBJ1-2; D gene uncertain. The CDR3 loop spans 11 amino acids. Trimming pared 5 bases from V and 8 bases from J, leaving 9 bases between. In germline, CDR1 is MGHDK, CDR2 SYGVNS. DNA for the CDR3: TGTGCCAGCAGTTCAGGAGACGGCTACACCTTC. Protein sequence: CASSSGDGYTF.

This clonotype appeared a few times. This sequence joins TRBV6-2 or TRBV6-3 and TRBJ2-3, with D perhaps matching TRBD1 (5 bases). Germline assignment: CDR1 MNHEY and CDR2 SVGEGT. Trimming cost V 6 bases and J 2 bases, with 9 bases left between them. CDR3 length: 13 residues. CDR3 in DNA: TGTGCCAGCAGAGACAGTCACACAGATACGCAGTATTTT. Protein sequence: CASRDSHTDTQYF.

This clonotype came up many times. The V call is TRBV11-2, the J call TRBJ2-1; no clear D. The CDR3 is made up of 12 amino acids. Per the germline V gene, CDR1 is SGHAT and CDR2 is FQNNGV. V lost 2 bases and J lost 12, with 11 bases in between. Here the CDR3 reads CASSLYVFAQFF. The CDR3 bases are TGTGCCAGCAGCTTATACGTGTTTGCGCAGTTCTTC.

Only a few counts were recorded for this clonotype. This sequence joins TRBV27 and TRBJ1-6; D perhaps matches TRBD1 (6 bases). Germline CDR1 reads MNHEY; CDR2 reads SMNVEV (reference sequence). The CDR3 extends over 14 amino acids. V lost 6 bases and J 5 bases, leaving 11 bases between the germline ends. The CDR3 reads CASRTDRNNSPLHF. In DNA form, the CDR3 reads TGTGCCAGCAGGACGGACAGAAATAATTCACCCCTCCACTTT.

This clonotype has only a few counts. The chain joins TRBV28 to TRBJ2-7; D is possibly TRBD2 (6 bases). The CDR3 length is 14 residues. V lost 6 bases to trimming and J lost 3 bases, with 15 bases between them. Germline CDR1 is MDHEN and CDR2 is SYDVKM. The CDR3 is CASRTGTLIYEQYF. CDR3 sequence (DNA): TGTGCCAGCAGGACCGGGACTTTAATCTACGAGCAGTACTTC.